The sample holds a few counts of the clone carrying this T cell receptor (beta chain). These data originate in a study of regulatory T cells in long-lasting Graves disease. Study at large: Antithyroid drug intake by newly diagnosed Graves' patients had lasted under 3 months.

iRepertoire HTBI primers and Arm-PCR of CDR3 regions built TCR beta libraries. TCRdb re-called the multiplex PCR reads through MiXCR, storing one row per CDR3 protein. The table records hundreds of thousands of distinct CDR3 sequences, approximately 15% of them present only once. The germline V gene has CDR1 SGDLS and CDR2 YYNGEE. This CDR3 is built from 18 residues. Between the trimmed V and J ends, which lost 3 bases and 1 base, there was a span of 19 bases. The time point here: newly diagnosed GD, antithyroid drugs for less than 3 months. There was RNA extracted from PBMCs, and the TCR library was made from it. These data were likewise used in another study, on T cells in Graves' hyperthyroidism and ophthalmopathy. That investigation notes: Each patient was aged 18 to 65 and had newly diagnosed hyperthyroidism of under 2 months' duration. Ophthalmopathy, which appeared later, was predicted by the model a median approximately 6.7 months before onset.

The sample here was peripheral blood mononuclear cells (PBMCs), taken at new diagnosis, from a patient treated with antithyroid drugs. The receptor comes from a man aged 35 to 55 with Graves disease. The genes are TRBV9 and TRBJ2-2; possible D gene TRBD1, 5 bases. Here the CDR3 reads CASSGSGLQGQNTGELFF. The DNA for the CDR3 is TGTGCCAGCAGCGGATCTGGGTTGCAGGGTCAGAACACCGGGGAGCTGTTTTTT.